What follows describes a single T cell receptor beta chain. No antigen is known for it. Sequencing used immunoSEQ multiplex PCR; TCRdb keeps in-frame clones, though not all of them. This table holds some 30,000 clones, approximately 93% found once. This specimen comes from a study of T cell responses to AZD1222 COVID-19 vaccine. Looking at the study overall: Investigators merged groups given second doses at roughly 4 or roughly 12 weeks. Study results and caveats: Baseline seropositivity occurred in only a handful of AZD1222 recipients. Close to half of all spike-specific TCRs reportedly target regions of the variants that are unmutated. Scientists sampled the repertoires only once the peak T cell response had passed.

Germline-derived CDR1 and CDR2 are LGHNA and YSLEER. The CDR3 is 15 amino acids. V lost 1 base and J lost 9; bases outside the gene matches: 4. This sequence originates from an adult in good health. The source was peripheral blood, collected on day 0 of AZD1222 vaccination. This chain links TRBV4-3 with TRBJ2-1; 12 positions agree with TRBD2. The CDR3 nucleotides read TGCGCCAGCAGCCAAGGACTAGCGGGGGCGGTTGAGCAGTTCTTC. The encoded protein is CASSQGLAGAVEQFF.